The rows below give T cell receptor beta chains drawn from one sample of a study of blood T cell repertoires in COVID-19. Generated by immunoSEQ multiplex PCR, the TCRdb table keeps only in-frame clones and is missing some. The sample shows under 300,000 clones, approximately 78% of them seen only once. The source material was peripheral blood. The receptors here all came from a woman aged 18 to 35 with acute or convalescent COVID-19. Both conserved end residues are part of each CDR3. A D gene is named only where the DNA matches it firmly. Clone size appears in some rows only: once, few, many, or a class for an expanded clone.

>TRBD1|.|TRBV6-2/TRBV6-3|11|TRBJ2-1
CASSYPDREFF
TGTGCCAGCAGTTACCCGGACAGGGAGTTCTTC
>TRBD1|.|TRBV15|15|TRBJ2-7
CATSRGGDRGLEQYF
TGTGCCACCAGCAGAGGTGGGGACAGGGGGCTCGAGCAGTACTTC
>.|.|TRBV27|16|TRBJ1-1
CASSLLGQKMNTEAFF
TGTGCCAGCAGTTTACTGGGACAAAAAATGAACACTGAAGCTTTCTTT
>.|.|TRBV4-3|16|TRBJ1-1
CASSQDRGTVNTEAFF
TGCGCCAGCAGCCAAGATCGGGGGACCGTGAACACTGAAGCTTTCTTT
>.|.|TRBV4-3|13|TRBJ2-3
CASSRRDFDTQYF
TGCGCCAGCAGCCGCCGGGACTTCGATACGCAGTATTTT
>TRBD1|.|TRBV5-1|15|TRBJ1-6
CASSRYWTGDSPLHF
TGCGCCAGCAGCCGATATTGGACAGGGGATTCACCCCTCCACTTT
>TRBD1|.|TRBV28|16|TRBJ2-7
CASSPIVRQGSNEQYF
TGTGCCAGCAGCCCCATCGTGAGACAGGGTAGCAACGAGCAGTACTTC
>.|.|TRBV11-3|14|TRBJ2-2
CASSARQAAGELFF
TGTGCCAGCAGCGCGAGACAGGCTGCCGGGGAGCTGTTTTTT
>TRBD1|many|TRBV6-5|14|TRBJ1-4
CASSRTGEGEKLFF
TGTGCCAGCAGTCGGACAGGGGAAGGGGAAAAACTGTTTTTT
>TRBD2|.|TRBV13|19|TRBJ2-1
CASRAQSGTSGAFYNEQFF
TGTGCCAGCCGCGCGCAGTCCGGGACTAGCGGGGCTTTTTACAATGAGCAGTTCTTC
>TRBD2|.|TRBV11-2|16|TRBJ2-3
CASSLRLAGASDTQYF
TGTGCCAGCAGCCTCAGACTAGCGGGAGCCTCAGATACGCAGTATTTT
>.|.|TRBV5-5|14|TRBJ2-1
CASGSPSSYNEQFF
TGTGCCAGCGGGAGCCCGAGCTCCTACAATGAGCAGTTCTTC
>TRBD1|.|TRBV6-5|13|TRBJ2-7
CASKGQGAYEQYF
TGTGCCAGCAAGGGACAGGGGGCCTACGAGCAGTACTTC
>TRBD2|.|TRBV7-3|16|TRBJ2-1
CASSPTRTSGKDEQFF
TGTGCCAGCAGCCCGACCAGGACTAGCGGGAAGGATGAGCAGTTCTTC
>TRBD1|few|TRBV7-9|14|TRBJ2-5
CASSPRTGRETQYF
TGTGCCAGCAGCCCACGGACAGGGAGAGAGACCCAGTACTTC
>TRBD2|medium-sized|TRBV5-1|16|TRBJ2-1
CASSLGAGGLYNEQFF
TGCGCCAGCAGCTTGGGTGCGGGAGGACTCTACAATGAGCAGTTCTTC
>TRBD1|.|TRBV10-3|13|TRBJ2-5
CAISGQGSETQYF
TGTGCCATCAGTGGACAGGGTTCAGAGACCCAGTACTTC
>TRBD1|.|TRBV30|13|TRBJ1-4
CAWNFAGGEKLFF
TGTGCCTGGAATTTTGCAGGGGGCGAAAAACTGTTTTTT
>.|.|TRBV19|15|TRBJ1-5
CASSIRAGEWQPQHF
TGTGCCAGTAGTATAAGAGCAGGGGAGTGGCAGCCCCAGCATTTT
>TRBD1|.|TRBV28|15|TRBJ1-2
CASSSAGTDNYGYTF
TGTGCCAGCAGCTCGGCCGGGACAGACAACTATGGCTACACCTTC
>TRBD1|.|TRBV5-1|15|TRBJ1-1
CASSPEGTGGTEAFF
TGCGCCAGCAGCCCAGAAGGGACAGGGGGCACTGAAGCTTTCTTT
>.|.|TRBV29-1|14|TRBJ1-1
CSVITGLANTEAFF
TGCAGCGTTATCACAGGGTTGGCGAACACTGAAGCTTTCTTT
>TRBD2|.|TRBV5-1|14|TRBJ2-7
CASRFAAGGNEQYF
TGCGCCAGCAGGTTTGCTGCGGGAGGTAACGAGCAGTACTTC
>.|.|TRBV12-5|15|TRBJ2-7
CASGLTTGGHYEQYF
TGTGCTAGTGGTTTGACGACGGGGGGACACTACGAGCAGTACTTC
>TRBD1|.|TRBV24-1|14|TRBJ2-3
CATSDRQGTDTQYF
TGTGCCACCAGTGATCGACAGGGAACAGATACGCAGTATTTT
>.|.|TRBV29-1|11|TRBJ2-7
CSVMTSYEQYF
TGCAGCGTCATGACTAGTTACGAGCAGTACTTC
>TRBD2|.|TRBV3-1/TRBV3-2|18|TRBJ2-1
CASSQGPLAGAGYNEQFF
TGTGCCAGCAGCCAAGGACCTCTTGCGGGAGCGGGGTACAATGAGCAGTTCTTC